This T cell receptor beta chain is from a study of cytomegalovirus exposure and HLA in healthy donors. Sampled while nominally healthy, donors likely had unrecorded immune exposures. In the case of this clone: The target antigen is unknown.

Study results and caveats: Accurate prediction of most subjects' HLA-A and HLA-B alleles from TCR beta sequences was reported. More clonal expansion characterized HLA-associated TCR beta chains than equally common others in a later analysis. Indistinguishable V segments, including TRBV6-2 and TRBV6-3, were excluded.

The CDR3 runs 14 residues. Trimming took 8 bases from V and 1 from J; bases not matched to a gene: 8. Germline CDR1 MNHNY, CDR2 SVGAGI (reference sequence). In the PCR, 60 Vbeta and 13 Jbeta primers were used. Repertoires were generated with immunoSEQ multiplex PCR, while TCRdb's copy carries only in-frame clones and drops some. The data show some 140,000 clones, 60% to 85% seen once. The chain joins TRBV6-6 to TRBJ2-7; TRBD1 agrees at 7 bases. This clonotype originated in a male donor in good health and CMV-seropositive. The sample comprised PBMCs. The CDR3 loop is CASGQGTASYEQYF. CDR3 bases: TGTGCCAGCGGTCAAGGGACAGCTTCCTACGAGCAGTACTTC.